Below, one T cell receptor (beta chain) is given with its context. This sample was included in a study of blood T cell repertoires in COVID-19. Study background: The analysed material was cDNA or gDNA that came from T cells, B-cell-depleted T cells, or PBMCs.

Measured with immunoSEQ multiplex PCR; TCRdb has only the in-frame clones, and not every one. The data show some 250,000 clones, with 82% seen just once and over 14% held by the top ten. Germline V lookup: CDR1 LGHDT, CDR2 YNNKEL (reference sequence). CDR3 length: 16 amino acids. V lost 3 bases and J 3 bases, leaving 15 bases between the germline ends. Two negative PCRs, clearance, or symptom resolution characterized the recovered Cohort 3 donors. This sequence was found in a man aged 40-49 years who had recovered from COVID-19. Sequences were obtained from PBMCs or T cells enriched from blood (not recorded which). This sequence joins TRBV3-1 (or the pseudogene TRBV3-2) and TRBJ2-1; D is unresolved. The DNA of the CDR3 is TGTGCCAGCAGCCATCGGCTAGAGGTGTACTACAATGAGCAGTTCTTC. Protein product: CASSHRLEVYYNEQFF.